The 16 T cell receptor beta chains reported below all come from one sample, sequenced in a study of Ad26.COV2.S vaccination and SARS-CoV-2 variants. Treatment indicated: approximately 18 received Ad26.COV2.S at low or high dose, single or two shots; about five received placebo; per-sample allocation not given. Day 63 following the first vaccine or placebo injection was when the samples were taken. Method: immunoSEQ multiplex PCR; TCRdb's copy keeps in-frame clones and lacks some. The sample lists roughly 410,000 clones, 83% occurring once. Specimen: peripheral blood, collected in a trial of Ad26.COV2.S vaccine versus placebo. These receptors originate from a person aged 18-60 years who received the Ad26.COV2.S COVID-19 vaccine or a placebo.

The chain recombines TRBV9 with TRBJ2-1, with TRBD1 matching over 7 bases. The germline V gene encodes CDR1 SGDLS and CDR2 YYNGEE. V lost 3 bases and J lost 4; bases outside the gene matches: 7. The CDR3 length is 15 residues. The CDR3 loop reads CASSGPGQYYNEQFF. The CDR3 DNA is TGTGCCAGCAGCGGACCGGGACAGTATTACAATGAGCAGTTCTTC. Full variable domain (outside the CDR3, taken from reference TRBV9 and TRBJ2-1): DSGVTQTPKHLITATGQRVTLRCSPRSGDLSVYWYQQSLDQGLQFLIQYYNGEERAKGNILERFSAQQFPDLHSELNLSSLELGDSALYFCASSGPGQYYNEQFFGPGTRLTVL.

The CDR3 is CASSPQTGGVEKLFF. The CDR3 coding sequence is TGTGCCAGCTCACCACAGACAGGGGGCGTTGAAAAACTGTTTTTT. The rearrangement joins TRBV18 to TRBJ1-4, with 10 bases that match TRBD1. The ends lost 1 base at V and 7 bases at J; junction bases unmatched: 3. Germline assignment: CDR1 KGHSH and CDR2 LQKENI. This CDR3 is built from 15 residues.

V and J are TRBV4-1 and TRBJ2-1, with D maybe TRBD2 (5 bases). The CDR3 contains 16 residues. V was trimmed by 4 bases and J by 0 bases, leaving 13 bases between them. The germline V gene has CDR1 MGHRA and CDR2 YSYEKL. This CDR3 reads CASSPFRGSSYNEQFF. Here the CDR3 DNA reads TGCGCCAGCAGCCCGTTTCGGGGAAGCTCCTACAATGAGCAGTTCTTC.

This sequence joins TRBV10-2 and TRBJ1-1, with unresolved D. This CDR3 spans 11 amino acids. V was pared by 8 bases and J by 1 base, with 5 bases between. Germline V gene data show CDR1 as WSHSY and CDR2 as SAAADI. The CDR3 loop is CASEKNTEAFF. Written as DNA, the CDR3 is TGCGCCAGCGAAAAGAACACTGAAGCTTTCTTT.

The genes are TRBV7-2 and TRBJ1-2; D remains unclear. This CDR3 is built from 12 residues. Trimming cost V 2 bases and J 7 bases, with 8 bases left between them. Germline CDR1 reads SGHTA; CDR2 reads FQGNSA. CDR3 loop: CASSLTLSGYTF. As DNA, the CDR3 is TGTGCCAGCAGCTTAACGCTAAGTGGCTACACCTTC.

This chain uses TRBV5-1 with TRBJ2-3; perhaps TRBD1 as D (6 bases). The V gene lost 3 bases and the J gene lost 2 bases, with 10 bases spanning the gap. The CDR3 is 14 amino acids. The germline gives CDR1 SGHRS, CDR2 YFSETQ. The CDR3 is CASSWTVATDTQYF. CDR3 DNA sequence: TGCGCCAGCAGCTGGACAGTCGCCACAGATACGCAGTATTTT.

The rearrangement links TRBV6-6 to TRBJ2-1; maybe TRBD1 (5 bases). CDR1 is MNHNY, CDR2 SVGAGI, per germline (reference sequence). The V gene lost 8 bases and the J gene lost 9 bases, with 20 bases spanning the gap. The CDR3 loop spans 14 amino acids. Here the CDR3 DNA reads TGTGCCAGCGGTCTGGACCAGGGTCGGAGTGAGCAGTTCTTC. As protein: CASGLDQGRSEQFF.

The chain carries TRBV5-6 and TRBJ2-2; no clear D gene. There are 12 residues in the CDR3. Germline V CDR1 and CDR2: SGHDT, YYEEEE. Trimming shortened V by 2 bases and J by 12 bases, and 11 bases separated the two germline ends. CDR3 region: CASSLSVGQLFF. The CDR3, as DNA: TGTGCCAGCAGCTTATCGGTAGGACAGCTGTTTTTT.

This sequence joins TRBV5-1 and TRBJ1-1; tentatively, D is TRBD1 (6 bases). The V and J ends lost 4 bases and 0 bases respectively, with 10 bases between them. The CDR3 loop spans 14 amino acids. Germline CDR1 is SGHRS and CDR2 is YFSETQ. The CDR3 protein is CASSRGDMNTEAFF. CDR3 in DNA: TGCGCCAGCAGCCGAGGGGACATGAACACTGAAGCTTTCTTT.

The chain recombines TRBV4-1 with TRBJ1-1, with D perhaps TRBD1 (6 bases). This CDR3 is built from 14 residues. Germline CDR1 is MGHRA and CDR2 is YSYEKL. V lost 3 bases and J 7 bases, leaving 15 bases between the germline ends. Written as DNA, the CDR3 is TGCGCCAGCAGCCAGGCTGGGACACCGATTGAAGCTTTCTTT. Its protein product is CASSQAGTPIEAFF.

The DNA for the CDR3 is TGTGCCAGCAGCGACAGGACTAGCGGGGGGATCGCCACAGATACGCAGTATTTT. It yields the protein CASSDRTSGGIATDTQYF. This chain joins TRBV13 and TRBJ2-3, with TRBD2 identical over 14 bases. The CDR3 consists of 18 residues. Trimming cost V 5 bases and J 2 bases; bases outside gene matches: 9. Germline CDR1 is PRHDT and CDR2 is FYEKMQ (reference sequence).

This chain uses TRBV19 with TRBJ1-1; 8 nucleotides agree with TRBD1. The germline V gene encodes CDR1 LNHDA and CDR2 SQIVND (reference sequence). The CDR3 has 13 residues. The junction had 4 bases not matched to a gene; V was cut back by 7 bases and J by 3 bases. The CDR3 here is CASIGQGYTEAFF. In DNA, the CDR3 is TGTGCCAGTATCGGACAGGGATACACTGAAGCTTTCTTT. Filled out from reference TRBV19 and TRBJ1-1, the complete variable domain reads DGGITQSPKYLFRKEGQNVTLSCEQNLNHDAMYWYRQDPGQGLRLIYYSQIVNDFQKGDIAEGYSVSREKKESFPLTVTSAQKNPTAFYLCASIGQGYTEAFFGQGTRLTVV.

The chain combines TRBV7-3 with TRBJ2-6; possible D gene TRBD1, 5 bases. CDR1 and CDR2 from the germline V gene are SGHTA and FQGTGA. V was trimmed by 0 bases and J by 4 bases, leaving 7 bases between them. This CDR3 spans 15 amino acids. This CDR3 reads CASSLTGVGANVLTF. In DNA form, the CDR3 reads TGTGCCAGCAGCTTAACAGGGGTCGGGGCCAACGTCCTGACTTTC.

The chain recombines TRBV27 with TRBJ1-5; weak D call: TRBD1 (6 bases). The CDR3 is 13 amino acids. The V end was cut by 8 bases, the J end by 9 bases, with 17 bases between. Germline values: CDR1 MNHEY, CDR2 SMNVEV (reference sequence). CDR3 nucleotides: TGTGCCAGCTCCTACAGGGCAAAGGGGCCCCAGCATTTT. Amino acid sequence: CASSYRAKGPQHF.

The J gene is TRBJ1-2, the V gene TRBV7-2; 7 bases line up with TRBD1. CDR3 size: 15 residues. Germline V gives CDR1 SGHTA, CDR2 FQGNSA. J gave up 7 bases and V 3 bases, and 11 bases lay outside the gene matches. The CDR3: CASSFGGTVPSGYTF. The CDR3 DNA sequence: TGTGCCAGCAGCTTCGGGGGGACAGTCCCCAGTGGCTACACCTTC.

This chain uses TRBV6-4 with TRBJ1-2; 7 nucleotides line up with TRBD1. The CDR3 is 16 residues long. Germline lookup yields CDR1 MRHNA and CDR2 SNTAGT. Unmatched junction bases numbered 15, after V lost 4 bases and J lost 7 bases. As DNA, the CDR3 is TGTGCCAGCAGTGGCCCTGCCGGGACAGTGGCCAGTGGCTACACCTTC. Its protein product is CASSGPAGTVASGYTF.